This T cell receptor (beta chain) was documented in a study of tumor-infiltrating lymphocytes in localized non-small cell lung cancer. Study-level background: Each patient gave resected tumor and non-adjacent uninvolved lung tissue. General study results and limits: Different pieces of the same tissue were used for each assay. Immunotypes IM1 and IM2 had similar TCR-derived T-cell fractions. Only some patients had TCR sequencing, depending on available tissue.

Method: immunoSEQ multiplex PCR; TCRdb's copy keeps in-frame clones and lacks some. The profile covers 15,000 to 20,000 clones, with 65% to 85% appearing a single time and under 13% taken by the ten largest. Regarding this clone: Antigen specificity is unknown.

V shed 4 bases and J shed 4 bases, with 16 bases lying between them. The CDR3 is 15 amino acids. CDR1 is SEHNR, CDR2 FQNEAQ, per germline (reference sequence). The genes are TRBV7-9 and TRBJ1-2; D not resolved. The receptor comes from a human donor with non-small cell lung cancer. Sample: uninvolved lung tissue not adjacent to the tumor. The CDR3 region has the DNA TGTGCCAGCAGCTATCAGGCCTTGGCCGGCTATGGCTACACCTTC. Translation: CASSYQALAGYGYTF.